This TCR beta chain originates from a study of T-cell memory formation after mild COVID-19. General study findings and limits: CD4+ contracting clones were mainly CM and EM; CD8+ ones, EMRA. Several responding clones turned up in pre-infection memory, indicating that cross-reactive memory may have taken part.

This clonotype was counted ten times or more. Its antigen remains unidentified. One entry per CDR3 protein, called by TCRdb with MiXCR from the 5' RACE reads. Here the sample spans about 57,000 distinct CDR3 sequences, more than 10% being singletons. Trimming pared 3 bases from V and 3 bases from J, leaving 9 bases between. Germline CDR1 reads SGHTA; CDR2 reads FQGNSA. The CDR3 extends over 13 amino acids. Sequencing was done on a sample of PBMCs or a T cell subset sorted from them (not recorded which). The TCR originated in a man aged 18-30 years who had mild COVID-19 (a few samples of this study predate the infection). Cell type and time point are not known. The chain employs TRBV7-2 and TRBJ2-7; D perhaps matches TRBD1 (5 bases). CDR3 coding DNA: TGTGCCAGCAGCTTTCGTAGGGGCTACGAGCAGTACTTC. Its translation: CASSFRRGYEQYF.